The TCR beta chain under discussion was sequenced for a study of blood T cell repertoires in COVID-19. For the study at large: Donors in the United States, Italy and Spain gave samples during acute or convalescent COVID-19. Sample material is recorded as cDNA or gDNA derived from T cells, B-cell-depleted T cells, or PBMCs.

In the original workflow: From reference gene primer amplification, estimates of nucleated cell counts were derived. The method was immunoSEQ multiplex PCR; TCRdb's version includes in-frame clones alone and lacks a portion of them. D and trimming come from the DNA, and the V and J calls and clone size come from that table. The table includes about 30,000 clones, around 83% detected once. A few counts support this clone. The source is a human donor in a cohort sampled during active COVID-19. Sequencing used peripheral blood.

CDR3 in amino acids: CASSVAGGSNEQFF. In DNA, the CDR3 is TGTGCCAGCAGCGTAGCGGGAGGGAGCAATGAGCAGTTCTTC. V usage is TRBV9 and J usage is TRBJ2-1; TRBD2 matches 8 bases. Germline CDR1 and CDR2: SGDLS and YYNGEE. The CDR3 spans 14 residues. Unmatched junction bases numbered 2, after V lost 0 bases and J lost 6 bases.